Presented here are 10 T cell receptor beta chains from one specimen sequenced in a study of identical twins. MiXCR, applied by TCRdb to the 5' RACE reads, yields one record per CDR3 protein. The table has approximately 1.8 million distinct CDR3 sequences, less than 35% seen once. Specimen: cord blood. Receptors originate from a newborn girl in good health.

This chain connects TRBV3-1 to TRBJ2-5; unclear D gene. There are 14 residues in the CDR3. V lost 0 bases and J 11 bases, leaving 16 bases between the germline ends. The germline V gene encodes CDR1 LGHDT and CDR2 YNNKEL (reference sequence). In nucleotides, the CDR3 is TGTGCCAGCAGCCAAGACCCGACGGAGAATGAGCAGTACTTC. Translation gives CASSQDPTENEQYF.

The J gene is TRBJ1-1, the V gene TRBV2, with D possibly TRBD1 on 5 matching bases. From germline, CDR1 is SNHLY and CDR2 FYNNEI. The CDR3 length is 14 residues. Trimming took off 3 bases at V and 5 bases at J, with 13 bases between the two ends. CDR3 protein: CASSEAGRGTEAFF. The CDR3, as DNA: TGTGCCAGCAGTGAGGCAGGGAGAGGGACTGAAGCTTTCTTT.

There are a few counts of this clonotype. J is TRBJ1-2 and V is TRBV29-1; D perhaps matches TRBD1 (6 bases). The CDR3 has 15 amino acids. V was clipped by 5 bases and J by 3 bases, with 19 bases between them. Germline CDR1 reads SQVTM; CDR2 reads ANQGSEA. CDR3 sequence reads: CSVSTRGQGHYGYTF. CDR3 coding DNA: TGCAGCGTTTCGACGAGAGGGCAGGGGCACTATGGCTACACCTTC.

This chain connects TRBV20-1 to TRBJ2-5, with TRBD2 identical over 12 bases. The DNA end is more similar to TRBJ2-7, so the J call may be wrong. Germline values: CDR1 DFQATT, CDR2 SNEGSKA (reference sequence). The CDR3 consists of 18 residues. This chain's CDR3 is CSARDRPKRLAGDHEQYF. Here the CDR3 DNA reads TGCAGTGCTAGAGATAGACCCAAACGACTAGCGGGAGACCACGAGCAGTACTTC.

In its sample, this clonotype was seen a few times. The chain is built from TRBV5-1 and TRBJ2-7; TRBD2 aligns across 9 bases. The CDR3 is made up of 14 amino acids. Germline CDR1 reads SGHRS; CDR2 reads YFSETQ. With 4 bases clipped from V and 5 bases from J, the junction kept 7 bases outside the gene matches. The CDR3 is CASSGASGIHEQYF. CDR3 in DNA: TGCGCCAGCAGCGGGGCTAGCGGGATCCACGAGCAGTACTTC. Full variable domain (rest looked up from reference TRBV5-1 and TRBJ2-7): KAGVTQTPRYLIKTRGQQVTLSCSPISGHRSVSWYQQTPGQGLQFLFEYFSETQRNKGNFPGRFSGRQFSNSRSEMNVSTLELGDSALYLCASSGASGIHEQYFGPGTRLTVT.

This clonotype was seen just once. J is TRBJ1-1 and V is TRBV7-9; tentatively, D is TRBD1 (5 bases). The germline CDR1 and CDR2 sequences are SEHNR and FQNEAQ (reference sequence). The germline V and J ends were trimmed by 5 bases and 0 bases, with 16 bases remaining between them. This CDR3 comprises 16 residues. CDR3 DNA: TGTGCCAGCAGCCCCGACAGCGTCCTTTTGAACACTGAAGCTTTCTTT. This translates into CASSPDSVLLNTEAFF. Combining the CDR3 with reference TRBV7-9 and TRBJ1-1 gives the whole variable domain DTGVSQNPRHKITKRGQNVTFRCDPISEHNRLYWYRQTLGQGPEFLTYFQNEAQLEKSRLLSDRFSAERPKGSFSTLEIQRTEQGDSAMYLCASSPDSVLLNTEAFFGQGTRLTVV.

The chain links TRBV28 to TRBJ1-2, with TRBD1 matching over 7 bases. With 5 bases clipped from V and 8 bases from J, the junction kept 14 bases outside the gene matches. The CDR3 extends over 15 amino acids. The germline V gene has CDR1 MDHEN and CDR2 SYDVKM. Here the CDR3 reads CASSLQTGQIWGYTF. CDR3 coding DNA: TGTGCCAGCAGTCTTCAGACGGGACAGATCTGGGGCTACACCTTC.

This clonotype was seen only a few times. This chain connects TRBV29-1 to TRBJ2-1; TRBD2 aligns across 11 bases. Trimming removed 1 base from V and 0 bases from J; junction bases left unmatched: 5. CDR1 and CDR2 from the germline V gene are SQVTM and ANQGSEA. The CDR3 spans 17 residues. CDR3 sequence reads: CSVEGTSGPSSYNEQFF. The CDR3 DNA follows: TGCAGCGTTGAAGGGACTAGCGGGCCCAGCTCCTACAATGAGCAGTTCTTC.

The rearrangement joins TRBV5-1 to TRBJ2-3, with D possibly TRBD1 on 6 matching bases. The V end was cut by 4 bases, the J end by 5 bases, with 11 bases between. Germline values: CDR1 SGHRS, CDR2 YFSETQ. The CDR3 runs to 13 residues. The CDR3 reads CASSTGSRDTQYF. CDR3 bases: TGCGCCAGCAGCACAGGGAGTAGAGATACGCAGTATTTT.

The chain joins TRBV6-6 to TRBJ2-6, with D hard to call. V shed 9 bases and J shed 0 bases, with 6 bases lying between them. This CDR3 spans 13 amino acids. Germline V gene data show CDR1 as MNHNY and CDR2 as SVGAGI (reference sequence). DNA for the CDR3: TGTGCCAGTGGGAACTCTGGGGCCAACGTCCTGACTTTC. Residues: CASGNSGANVLTF.